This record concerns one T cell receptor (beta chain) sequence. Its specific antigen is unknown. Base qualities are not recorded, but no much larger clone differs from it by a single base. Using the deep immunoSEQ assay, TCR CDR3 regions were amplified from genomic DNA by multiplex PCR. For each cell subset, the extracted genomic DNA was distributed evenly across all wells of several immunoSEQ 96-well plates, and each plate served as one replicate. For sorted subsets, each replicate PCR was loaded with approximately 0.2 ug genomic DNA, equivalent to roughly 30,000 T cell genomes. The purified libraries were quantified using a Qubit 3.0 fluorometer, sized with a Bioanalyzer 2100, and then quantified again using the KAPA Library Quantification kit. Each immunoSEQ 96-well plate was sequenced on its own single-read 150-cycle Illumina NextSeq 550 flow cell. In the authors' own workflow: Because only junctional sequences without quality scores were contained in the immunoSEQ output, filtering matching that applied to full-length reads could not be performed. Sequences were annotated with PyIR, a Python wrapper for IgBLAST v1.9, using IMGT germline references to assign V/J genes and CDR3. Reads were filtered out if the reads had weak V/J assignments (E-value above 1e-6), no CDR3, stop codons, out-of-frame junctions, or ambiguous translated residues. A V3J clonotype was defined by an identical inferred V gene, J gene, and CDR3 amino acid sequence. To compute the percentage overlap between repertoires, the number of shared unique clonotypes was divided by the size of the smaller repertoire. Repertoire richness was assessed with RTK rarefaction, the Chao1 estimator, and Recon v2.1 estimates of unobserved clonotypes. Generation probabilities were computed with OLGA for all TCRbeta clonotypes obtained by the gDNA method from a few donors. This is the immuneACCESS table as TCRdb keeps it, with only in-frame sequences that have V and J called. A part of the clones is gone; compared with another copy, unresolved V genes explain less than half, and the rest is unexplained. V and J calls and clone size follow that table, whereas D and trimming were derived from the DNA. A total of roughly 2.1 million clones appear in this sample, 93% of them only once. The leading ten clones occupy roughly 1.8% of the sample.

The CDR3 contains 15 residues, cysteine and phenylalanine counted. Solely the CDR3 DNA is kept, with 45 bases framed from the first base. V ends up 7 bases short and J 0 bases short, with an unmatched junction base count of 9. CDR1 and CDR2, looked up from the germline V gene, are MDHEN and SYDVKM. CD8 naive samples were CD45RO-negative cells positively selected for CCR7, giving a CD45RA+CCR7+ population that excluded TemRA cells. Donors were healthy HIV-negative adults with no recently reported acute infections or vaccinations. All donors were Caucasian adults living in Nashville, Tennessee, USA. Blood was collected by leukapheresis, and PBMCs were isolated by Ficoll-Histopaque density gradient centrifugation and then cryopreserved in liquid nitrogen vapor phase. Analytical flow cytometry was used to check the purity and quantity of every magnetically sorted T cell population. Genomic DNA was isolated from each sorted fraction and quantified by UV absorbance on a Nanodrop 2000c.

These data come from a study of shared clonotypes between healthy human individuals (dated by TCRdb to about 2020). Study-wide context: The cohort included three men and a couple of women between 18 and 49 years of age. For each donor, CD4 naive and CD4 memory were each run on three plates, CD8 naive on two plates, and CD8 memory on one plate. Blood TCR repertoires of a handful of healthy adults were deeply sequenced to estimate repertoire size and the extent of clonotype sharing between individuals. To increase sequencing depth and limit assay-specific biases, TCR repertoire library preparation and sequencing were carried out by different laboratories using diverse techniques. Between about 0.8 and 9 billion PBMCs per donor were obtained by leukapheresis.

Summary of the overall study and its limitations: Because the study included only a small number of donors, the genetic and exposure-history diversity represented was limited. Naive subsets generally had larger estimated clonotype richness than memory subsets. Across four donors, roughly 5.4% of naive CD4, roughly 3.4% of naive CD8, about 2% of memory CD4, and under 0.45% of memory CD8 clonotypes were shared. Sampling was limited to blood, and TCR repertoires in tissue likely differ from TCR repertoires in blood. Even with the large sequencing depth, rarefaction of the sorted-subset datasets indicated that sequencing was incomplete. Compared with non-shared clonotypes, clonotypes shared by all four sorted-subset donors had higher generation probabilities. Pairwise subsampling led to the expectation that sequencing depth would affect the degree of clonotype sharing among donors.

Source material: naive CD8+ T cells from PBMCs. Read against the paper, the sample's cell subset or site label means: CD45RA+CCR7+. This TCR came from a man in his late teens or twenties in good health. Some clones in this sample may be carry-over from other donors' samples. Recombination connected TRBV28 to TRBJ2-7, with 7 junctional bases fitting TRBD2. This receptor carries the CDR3 CASISGRGDSYEQYF. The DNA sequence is TGTGCCAGCATCAGTGGCCGGGGGGACTCCTACGAGCAGTACTTC.